This TCR beta chain was identified in a study of blood T cell repertoires in COVID-19. Clones were sequenced by immunoSEQ multiplex PCR, and TCRdb holds only the in-frame ones, with some missing. The data hold about 200,000 clones, with around 86% observed a single time. The ends were cut back, 1 base at V and 4 bases at J, with 17 bases in the middle. The length of the CDR3 is 18 residues. Germline CDR1 and CDR2: SSHAT and FNYEAQ (reference sequence). The receptor was isolated from a human donor in a cohort sampled during active COVID-19. J is TRBJ2-6 and V is TRBV7-7; possible D gene TRBD1, 5 bases. Sequencing was performed on peripheral blood. The CDR3 here is CASSLGAGKATGANVLTF. Here the CDR3 DNA reads TGTGCCAGCAGCTTAGGAGCAGGGAAAGCTACCGGGGCCAACGTCCTGACTTTC.